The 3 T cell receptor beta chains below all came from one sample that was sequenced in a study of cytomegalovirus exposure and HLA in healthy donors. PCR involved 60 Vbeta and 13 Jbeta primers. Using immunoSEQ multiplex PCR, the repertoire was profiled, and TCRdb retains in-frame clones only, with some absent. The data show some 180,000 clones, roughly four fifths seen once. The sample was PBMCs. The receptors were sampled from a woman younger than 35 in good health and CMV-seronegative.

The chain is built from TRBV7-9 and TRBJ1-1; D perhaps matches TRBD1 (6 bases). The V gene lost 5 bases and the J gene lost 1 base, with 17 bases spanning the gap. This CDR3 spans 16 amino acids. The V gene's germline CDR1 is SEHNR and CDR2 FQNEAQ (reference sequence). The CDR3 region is CASSPVDRGGNTEAFF. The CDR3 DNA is TGTGCCAGCAGCCCGGTGGATAGGGGGGGGAACACTGAAGCTTTCTTT.

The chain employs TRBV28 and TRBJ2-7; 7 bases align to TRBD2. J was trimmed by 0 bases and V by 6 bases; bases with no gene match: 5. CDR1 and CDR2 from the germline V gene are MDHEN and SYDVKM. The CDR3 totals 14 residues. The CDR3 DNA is TGTGCCAGCAGGGCAGCGGGAAGCTCCTACGAGCAGTACTTC. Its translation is CASRAAGSSYEQYF.

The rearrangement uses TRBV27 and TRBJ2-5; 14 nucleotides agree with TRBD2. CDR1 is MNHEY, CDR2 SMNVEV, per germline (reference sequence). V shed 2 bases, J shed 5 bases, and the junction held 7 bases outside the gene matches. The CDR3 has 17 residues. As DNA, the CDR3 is TGTGCCAGCAGTTTAACCGGGACTAGCGGGAGAGGGGAGACCCAGTACTTC. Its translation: CASSLTGTSGRGETQYF.